These 23 T cell receptor beta chains were sequenced from one sample in a study of blood T cell repertoires in COVID-19. Using immunoSEQ multiplex PCR, the repertoire was profiled, and TCRdb retains in-frame clones only, with some absent. The data show around 200,000 clones, about nine tenths seen once. Material: PBMCs or T cells enriched from blood (not recorded which). These receptors all come from a woman younger than 45 who had recovered from COVID-19.

The gene calls are TRBV2 and TRBJ2-1, with D uncertain. Germline values: CDR1 SNHLY, CDR2 FYNNEI. Trimming removed 8 bases at V and 5 bases at J, with 10 bases between. The CDR3 is 12 residues long. The DNA for the CDR3 is TGTGCCAGCCAAGGCGGCAACAATGAGCAGTTCTTC. Translating it yields CASQGGNNEQFF.

V is TRBV9 and J is TRBJ2-2; D is possibly TRBD2 (5 bases). The CDR3 sequence is 17 residues long. From germline, CDR1 is SGDLS and CDR2 YYNGEE. V lost 2 bases to trimming and J lost 1 base, with 15 bases between them. The CDR3 nucleotides are TGTGCCAGCAGCGTCCCCCTGTTCGGGGTGAACACCGGGGAGCTGTTTTTT. Translation: CASSVPLFGVNTGELFF.

The chain links TRBV7-2 to TRBJ1-6; D gene ambiguous. The length of the CDR3 is 16 residues. CDR1 is SGHTA, CDR2 FQGNSA, per germline. V shed 0 bases and J shed 10 bases, with 16 bases lying between them. The CDR3, as DNA: TGTGCCAGCAGCTTAGCTCCCGGAGGCCCTGGGTCACCCCTCCACTTT. This gives the protein CASSLAPGGPGSPLHF.

The chain uses TRBV10-3 and TRBJ2-5; perhaps TRBD1 as D (5 bases). CDR3 length: 17 amino acids. CDR1 and CDR2 (germline): ENHRY, SYGVKD. The V end lost 2 bases, the J end lost 3 bases, and 19 bases lay between the germline ends. The CDR3 spells CAISEPAGRGGEETQYF. The CDR3, as DNA: TGTGCCATCAGTGAGCCGGCAGGTAGGGGCGGAGAAGAGACCCAGTACTTC.

The chain carries TRBV7-8 and TRBJ2-2, with D maybe TRBD2 (5 bases). This CDR3 has 14 residues. V shed 5 bases and J shed 1 base, with 8 bases lying between them. Germline V lookup: CDR1 SGHVS, CDR2 FQNEAQ. DNA for the CDR3: TGTGCCAGCAGCCCCCGGGAGAACACCGGGGAGCTGTTTTTT. Amino acids: CASSPRENTGELFF.

This clone was counted a single time. CDR3 coding DNA: TGTGCCAGCTCACCACCGGCACAGGCATTGAACACTGAAGCTTTCTTT. Amino acid sequence: CASSPPAQALNTEAFF. This chain links TRBV18 with TRBJ1-1, with D perhaps TRBD1 (5 bases). CDR1 and CDR2 from the germline V gene are KGHSH and LQKENI. The CDR3 has 16 amino acids. Trimming cost V 0 bases and J 0 bases, with 11 bases left between them.

This chain connects TRBV6-2 or TRBV6-3 to TRBJ2-7; 8 bases map to TRBD1. From germline, CDR1 is MNHEY and CDR2 SVGEGT. This CDR3 has 14 amino acids. V shed 5 bases, J shed 3 bases, and the junction held 6 bases outside the gene matches. This CDR3 is CASSRTGYYYEQYF. CDR3 nucleotides: TGTGCCAGCAGTAGGACAGGGTACTACTACGAGCAGTACTTC.

The rearrangement uses TRBV7-2 and TRBJ2-5; the match to TRBD2 covers 11 bases. The ends lost 5 bases at V and 5 bases at J; junction bases unmatched: 13. Germline CDR1 reads SGHTA; CDR2 reads FQGNSA. This CDR3 has 17 residues. CDR3 in amino acids: CASSASTSGVFPETQYF. The CDR3 region has the DNA TGTGCCAGCAGCGCATCGACTAGCGGGGTTTTCCCCGAGACCCAGTACTTC. Combining the CDR3 with reference TRBV7-2 and TRBJ2-5 gives the whole variable domain GAGVSQSPSNKVTEKGKDVELRCDPISGHTALYWYRQSLGQGLEFLIYFQGNSAPDKSGLPSDRFSAERTGGSVSTLTIQRTQQEDSAVYLCASSASTSGVFPETQYFGPGTRLLVL.

To note about this clone: Other DNA variants within this sample encode the same CDR3. This chain uses TRBV7-2 with TRBJ1-1; D call uncertain. Per the germline V gene, CDR1 is SGHTA and CDR2 is FQGNSA. The CDR3 runs 11 residues. V lost 5 bases, J lost 7 bases, and 8 bases lay in between. CDR3 protein: CASSPRSEAFF. The DNA for the CDR3 is TGTGCCAGCAGCCCGAGAAGTGAAGCTTTCTTT.

The chain recombines TRBV11-2 with TRBJ2-5; D perhaps matches TRBD1 (6 bases). The CDR3 extends over 14 amino acids. V lost 3 bases and J lost 5, with 13 bases in between. CDR1 is SGHAT, CDR2 FQNNGV, per germline. DNA of the CDR3: TGTGCCAGCAGCTTCAACAGGGCGGGCGAGACCCAGTACTTC. Its translation is CASSFNRAGETQYF.

The chain couples TRBV5-6 to TRBJ2-7; a weak D match, TRBD2 (5 bases). Germline V gene sequence: CDR1 SGHDT, CDR2 YYEEEE. The CDR3 runs to 12 residues. The ends were cut back, 3 bases at V and 6 bases at J, with 10 bases in the middle. CDR3: CASSSGLGEQYF. CDR3 in DNA: TGTGCCAGCAGCTCTGGACTTGGCGAGCAGTACTTC. Based on the CDR3 plus reference TRBV5-6 and TRBJ2-7, the full variable domain is DAGVTQSPTHLIKTRGQQVTLRCSPKSGHDTVSWYQQALGQGPQFIFQYYEEEERQRGNFPDRFSGHQFPNYSSELNVNALLLGDSALYLCASSSGLGEQYFGPGTRLTVT.

This sequence joins TRBV9 and TRBJ1-6; D might be TRBD1 (6 bases). The CDR3 is 15 residues long. V was trimmed by 4 bases and J by 7 bases, leaving 15 bases between them. Germline loops: CDR1 SGDLS, CDR2 YYNGEE. This CDR3 is CASSPTQGNNSPLHF. The CDR3, as DNA: TGTGCCAGCAGCCCCACTCAGGGGAACAATTCACCCCTCCACTTT. The entire variable domain, with the rest obtained from reference TRBV9 and TRBJ1-6, is as follows: DSGVTQTPKHLITATGQRVTLRCSPRSGDLSVYWYQQSLDQGLQFLIQYYNGEERAKGNILERFSAQQFPDLHSELNLSSLELGDSALYFCASSPTQGNNSPLHFGNGTRLTVT.

The gene calls are TRBV6-5 and TRBJ1-2; 10 nucleotides agree with TRBD1. Germline V CDR1 and CDR2: MNHEY, SVGAGI. CDR3 size: 14 residues. V trimming: 11 bases; J trimming: 5 bases; junction bases outside the gene matches: 11. DNA of the CDR3: TGTGCCTCGGGACAGGGGCTCAGGGAGTATGGCTACACCTTC. It is translated as CASGQGLREYGYTF.

V usage is TRBV3-1 (or the pseudogene TRBV3-2) and J usage is TRBJ1-5; TRBD1 agrees at 7 bases. This CDR3 spans 14 amino acids. Germline V gene lookup returns CDR1 LGHDT and CDR2 YNNKEL (reference sequence). The junction had 0 bases not matched to a gene; V was cut back by 2 bases and J by 2 bases. The chain's CDR3 is CASSQQGGNQPQHF. CDR3 bases: TGTGCCAGCAGCCAACAGGGGGGCAATCAGCCCCAGCATTTT.

The chain couples TRBV9 to TRBJ1-5; no clear D. Germline V gives CDR1 SGDLS, CDR2 YYNGEE. The CDR3 spans 12 residues. The V end lost 2 bases, the J end lost 4 bases, and 4 bases lay between the germline ends. CDR3 nucleotides: TGTGCCAGCAGCGTCGGGAATCAGCCCCAGCATTTT. As protein: CASSVGNQPQHF.

This CDR3 is CASSLGDRMNTEAFF. CDR3 coding DNA: TGCGCCAGCAGCTTGGGGGACAGAATGAACACTGAAGCTTTCTTT. The chain uses TRBV5-1 and TRBJ1-1; the match to TRBD1 covers 7 bases. The CDR3 contains 15 residues. CDR1 is SGHRS, CDR2 YFSETQ, per germline. Trimming took 0 bases from V and 0 from J; bases not matched to a gene: 2. Full variable domain (remainder filled in from reference TRBV5-1 and TRBJ1-1): KAGVTQTPRYLIKTRGQQVTLSCSPISGHRSVSWYQQTPGQGLQFLFEYFSETQRNKGNFPGRFSGRQFSNSRSEMNVSTLELGDSALYLCASSLGDRMNTEAFFGQGTRLTVV.

The rearrangement joins TRBV11-2 to TRBJ2-5; D not resolved. CDR1 and CDR2 from the germline V gene are SGHAT and FQNNGV. The length of the CDR3 is 12 residues. V lost 3 bases and J 2 bases, leaving 4 bases between the germline ends. CDR3 nucleotide sequence: TGTGCCAGCAGCTTCCTTCAAGAGACCCAGTACTTC. This sequence encodes CASSFLQETQYF.

The chain has TRBV3-1 (or the pseudogene TRBV3-2) and TRBJ1-4, with D possibly being TRBD1 (6 bases). Trimming cost V 5 bases and J 11 bases, with 12 bases left between them. The length of the CDR3 is 12 residues. Germline CDR1 is LGHDT and CDR2 is YNNKEL (reference sequence). The chain's CDR3 is CASSITQGKLFF. Here the CDR3 DNA reads TGTGCCAGCAGCATAACACAGGGTAAACTGTTTTTT.

The V call is TRBV4-3, the J call TRBJ2-2; maybe TRBD2 (5 bases). This CDR3 spans 14 amino acids. Germline values: CDR1 LGHNA, CDR2 YSLEER. V was clipped by 1 base and J by 8 bases, with 11 bases between them. The CDR3 protein is CASSQVGGSGELFF. The CDR3, as DNA: TGCGCCAGCAGCCAAGTTGGCGGGTCTGGGGAGCTGTTTTTT.

The chain combines TRBV7-3 with TRBJ2-1, with 7 positions matching TRBD1. CDR1 is SGHTA and CDR2 is FQGTGA in the germline V gene. CDR3 length: 17 residues. The V gene end was trimmed by 5 bases and the J gene end by 2 bases; junction bases not matched to a gene: 12. The CDR3 DNA is TGTGCCAGCAGCCCTGATATAGACAGGGCCCCCTACAATGAGCAGTTCTTC. Translating gives CASSPDIDRAPYNEQFF.

The chain has TRBV5-1 and TRBJ1-1; 7 positions match TRBD1. The ends lost 4 bases at V and 1 base at J; junction bases unmatched: 7. This CDR3 spans 15 amino acids. Germline CDR1 is SGHRS and CDR2 is YFSETQ. The CDR3 DNA reads as TGCGCCAGCAGCCCCACCGACAGGGAGAACACTGAAGCTTTCTTT. Its protein product is CASSPTDRENTEAFF.

The V and J genes are TRBV5-6 and TRBJ1-5, with TRBD1 identical over 8 bases. J was trimmed by 3 bases and V by 3 bases; bases with no gene match: 8. This CDR3 spans 16 amino acids. Per the germline V gene, CDR1 is SGHDT and CDR2 is YYEEEE. Here the CDR3 reads CASSSRDRTPNQPQHF. CDR3 coding DNA: TGTGCCAGCAGCTCCCGGGACAGGACCCCCAATCAGCCCCAGCATTTT.

The V and J genes are TRBV25-1 and TRBJ2-3; TRBD1 matches 7 bases. The CDR3 loop spans 16 amino acids. Germline V gives CDR1 MGHDK, CDR2 SYGVNS. The ends lost 3 bases at V and 0 bases at J; junction bases unmatched: 6. Written as DNA, the CDR3 is TGTGCCAGCAGTGACGCCGGGACAGCTAGCACAGATACGCAGTATTTT. Translated: CASSDAGTASTDTQYF.